Below are 3 T cell receptor beta chains sequenced from a single sample in a study of cytomegalovirus exposure and HLA in healthy donors. Using immunoSEQ multiplex PCR, the repertoire was profiled, and TCRdb retains in-frame clones only, with some absent. Among some 120,000 clones, roughly 86% were seen once, and the ten largest hold over 3%. Sequenced input: PBMCs. Every receptor here comes from a man aged 25 to 45 in good health and CMV-seronegative.

The chain carries TRBV29-1 and TRBJ2-1; D unresolved. Trimming removed 3 bases at V and 4 bases at J, with 10 bases between. The CDR3 is made up of 13 amino acids. Germline CDR1 is SQVTM and CDR2 is ANQGSEA. The CDR3 spells CSVEVGPYNEQFF. Written as DNA, the CDR3 is TGCAGCGTTGAGGTCGGTCCGTACAATGAGCAGTTCTTC.

This clone was observed once. The J gene is TRBJ1-1, the V gene TRBV6-1; D gene unclear. V lost 2 bases, J lost 5 bases, and 15 bases lay in between. Germline V gene data show CDR1 as MNHNS and CDR2 as SASEGT. This CDR3 comprises 15 residues. The DNA for the CDR3 is TGTGCCAGCAGTGAAAAAGCTTGGGTGAGGACTGAAGCTTTCTTT. It is translated as CASSEKAWVRTEAFF.

The genes are TRBV5-6 and TRBJ2-6, with D perhaps matching TRBD2 (5 bases). Trimming pared 3 bases from V and 0 bases from J, leaving 10 bases between. CDR1 is SGHDT, CDR2 YYEEEE, per germline. There are 16 residues in the CDR3. This chain's CDR3 is CASSSEEYSGANVLTF. The CDR3 bases are TGTGCCAGCAGCTCGGAGGAGTACTCTGGGGCCAACGTCCTGACTTTC.